The rows below give T cell receptor beta chains drawn from one sample of a study of blood T cell repertoires in COVID-19. Assay: immunoSEQ multiplex PCR; the TCRdb copy retains only in-frame clones and omits some. The table includes about 130,000 clones, around nine tenths detected once. The specimen sequenced was peripheral blood. Receptor source: a woman aged 70-85 years with COVID-19, enrolled during active disease. Each CDR3 is given with its conserved first and last residue. Each record gives: clone size, J gene, V gene, D gene, CDR3 protein, CDR3 DNA. D genes are given only for firm matches. The size entry is marked missing in some rows and otherwise reads once, few, many or a size class.

>.|TRBJ1-4|TRBV3-1/TRBV3-2|.
CASNSRSVNEKLFF
TGTGCCAGCAACTCCAGGTCGGTTAATGAAAAACTGTTTTTT
>.|TRBJ1-3|TRBV9|.
CASSEDIFKTIYF
TGTGCCAGCAGCGAGGACATTTTTAAAACCATATATTTT
>.|TRBJ1-6|TRBV27|.
CASSSGYNSPLHF
TGTGCCAGCAGTTCAGGGTATAATTCACCCCTCCACTTT
>once|TRBJ1-6|TRBV11-2|.
CASSQYSPLHF
TGTGCCAGCAGCCAATATTCACCCCTCCACTTT
>once|TRBJ2-3|TRBV5-6|.
CASSLKQPTDTQYF
TGTGCCAGCAGCTTGAAACAGCCCACAGATACGCAGTATTTT
>few|TRBJ2-3|TRBV30|TRBD2
CAWSAPASGGTDTQYF
TGTGCCTGGAGTGCCCCGGCTAGCGGGGGAACAGATACGCAGTATTTT
>once|TRBJ2-1|TRBV28|.
CASRTPYNEQFF
TGTGCCAGCCGGACACCCTACAATGAGCAGTTCTTC
>.|TRBJ2-4|TRBV6-1|.
CASSEAGLRVAKNIQYF
TGTGCCAGCAGTGAAGCTGGTCTCCGGGTGGCCAAAAACATTCAGTACTTC
>.|TRBJ1-2|TRBV7-9|TRBD1
CASSSEDRGISNYGYTF
TGTGCCAGCAGCTCGGAGGACAGGGGAATCTCTAACTATGGCTACACCTTC
>.|TRBJ1-1|TRBV29-1|.
CSGEEASNTEAFF
TGCAGCGGTGAGGAGGCCAGCAACACTGAAGCTTTCTTT
>.|TRBJ1-4|TRBV18|TRBD1
CASSPRDSGSEKLFF
TGTGCCAGCTCACCTAGGGACAGTGGCAGTGAAAAACTGTTTTTT
>.|TRBJ2-5|TRBV11-2|TRBD2
CASSEPSGGWETQYF
TGTGCCAGCAGCGAACCTAGCGGGGGCTGGGAGACCCAGTACTTC
>.|TRBJ1-5|TRBV19|TRBD1
CATSMDRVNQPQHF
TGTGCCACCTCTATGGACAGGGTCAATCAGCCCCAGCATTTT
>few|TRBJ2-1|TRBV5-1|TRBD2
CASSSRGSSGGPTYNEQFF
TGCGCCAGCAGCTCCCGGGGGAGTAGCGGGGGACCAACCTACAATGAGCAGTTCTTC
>.|TRBJ1-6|TRBV27|TRBD1
CASRGGQGVLGPLHF
TGTGCCAGCAGGGGAGGACAGGGGGTATTAGGACCCCTCCACTTT
>.|TRBJ1-1|TRBV13|.
CASSQQGRGTEAFF
TGTGCCAGCAGCCAACAGGGTCGGGGCACTGAAGCTTTCTTT
>once|TRBJ2-1|TRBV19|.
CASRSQTGQIYNEQFF
TGTGCCAGTAGAAGCCAGACAGGCCAAATCTACAATGAGCAGTTCTTC
>once|TRBJ2-3|TRBV30|TRBD2
CAWSQGLAGGLVDTQYF
TGTGCCTGGAGTCAGGGACTAGCGGGGGGGCTAGTAGATACGCAGTATTTT
>.|TRBJ1-4|TRBV7-8|TRBD1
CASIYPRTGSNEKLFF
TGTGCCAGCATCTATCCCCGGACAGGGTCGAATGAAAAACTGTTTTTT
>.|TRBJ1-4|TRBV3-1/TRBV3-2|TRBD1
CASSRGGQAGREKLFF
TGTGCCAGCAGCCGAGGAGGACAGGCAGGTCGTGAAAAACTGTTTTTT
>once|TRBJ1-4|TRBV5-1|.
CASSAGDPTNEKLFF
TGCGCCAGCAGCGCGGGGGACCCAACTAATGAAAAACTGTTTTTT
>.|TRBJ2-3|TRBV6-2/TRBV6-3|TRBD2
CASSYSTEIAGVADTQYF
TGTGCCAGCAGTTACTCCACGGAGATAGCGGGGGTTGCAGATACGCAGTATTTT
>few|TRBJ1-4|TRBV30|TRBD1
CAWSEGQPEPSTNEKLFF
TGTGCCTGGAGTGAGGGACAGCCTGAACCCTCAACTAATGAAAAACTGTTTTTT
>once|TRBJ2-7|TRBV5-6|TRBD1
CASSWDSLYEQYF
TGTGCCAGCAGCTGGGACAGCCTCTACGAGCAGTACTTC
>.|TRBJ2-3|TRBV7-2|TRBD2
CASSLEWRGGVSTDTQYF
TGTGCCAGCAGCTTAGAATGGCGGGGGGGAGTTAGCACAGATACGCAGTATTTT
>.|TRBJ2-3|TRBV5-1|.
CASSYMVSGFTDTQYF
TGCGCCAGCAGCTATATGGTATCCGGTTTCACAGATACGCAGTATTTT
>.|TRBJ2-3|TRBV29-1|TRBD1
CSADRTGGRDTQYF
TGCAGCGCGGACCGAACAGGGGGTAGGGATACGCAGTATTTT
>few|TRBJ2-2|TRBV29-1|TRBD2
CSAGTSGNTGELFF
TGCAGCGCCGGGACTAGCGGGAACACCGGGGAGCTGTTTTTT
>.|TRBJ1-2|TRBV7-2|TRBD1
CASSSQTGGASGYTF
TGTGCCAGCAGCTCACAGACAGGGGGTGCGAGTGGCTACACCTTC
>.|TRBJ2-7|TRBV12-3/TRBV12-4|.
CASSYRGEQYF
TGTGCCAGCAGTTACCGGGGTGAGCAGTACTTC
>.|TRBJ2-2|TRBV6-5|TRBD2
CASRSGALNTGELFF
TGTGCCAGCCGTAGCGGGGCCTTGAACACCGGGGAGCTGTTTTTT
>.|TRBJ2-7|TRBV5-1|TRBD1
CASSLDQGQGAAYEQYF
TGCGCCAGCAGCTTGGATCAGGGACAGGGGGCCGCCTACGAGCAGTACTTC
>.|TRBJ2-2|TRBV9|.
CASRRDGNAGELFF
TGTGCCAGCAGGCGGGACGGTAACGCCGGGGAGCTGTTTTTT
>.|TRBJ1-3|TRBV28|TRBD1
CASRPSGQTSGNTIYF
TGTGCCAGCAGACCCTCGGGACAGACCTCTGGAAACACCATATATTTT
>.|TRBJ1-1|TRBV6-2/TRBV6-3|TRBD1
CASSYSGTGRRLGTEAFF
TGTGCCAGCAGTTACTCGGGGACAGGGCGAAGGTTGGGCACTGAAGCTTTCTTT
>.|TRBJ2-2|TRBV21-1|.
CASSGAGLAGPQGGELFF
TGTGCCAGCAGCGGAGCGGGACTAGCGGGGCCCCAGGGCGGGGAGCTGTTTTTT
>.|TRBJ1-4|TRBV15|.
CATSSDLRASNEKLFF
TGTGCCACCAGCAGCGACCTCAGGGCCTCTAATGAAAAACTGTTTTTT
>.|TRBJ1-2|TRBV9|.
CASSAQSQGKDGYTF
TGTGCCAGCAGCGCCCAGTCACAGGGTAAGGATGGCTACACCTTC
>.|TRBJ2-7|TRBV6-5|.
CASLGGGGAGEQYF
TGTGCCAGCCTAGGGGGAGGGGGGGCAGGTGAGCAGTACTTC